This T cell receptor beta chain is drawn from a study of regulatory T cells in long-lasting Graves disease. Researchers made TCR beta libraries by using iRepertoire HTBI primers and running Arm-PCR on CDR3 regions. TCRdb re-called the multiplex PCR reads with MiXCR, one entry per CDR3 protein. The table shows about 540,000 distinct CDR3 sequences, with roughly 13% occurring only once. The V segment lost 3 bases and the J segment 1 base; nucleotides outside the gene matches: 2. The CDR3 spans 15 residues. Germline CDR1 and CDR2: SGHDN and FVKESK. This clonotype was picked up many times. Its target is unknown. Time point reported: newly diagnosed GD, antithyroid drugs for less than 3 months. The TCR library used RNA extracted from PBMCs. General observations from the study: Not thyroid tissue but only peripheral blood was studied. Persistent disease was characterized by preferential usage of TRBV28, TRBJ1-2 and TRBJ2-5.

A further study also used this sample, focusing on T cells in Graves' hyperthyroidism and ophthalmopathy.

J is TRBJ2-2 and V is TRBV14, with 7 nucleotides matching TRBD1. This clonotype was sampled from a man aged 25-45 years with Graves disease. The sample was peripheral blood mononuclear cells (PBMCs), taken at new diagnosis, from a patient treated with antithyroid drugs. CDR3 sequence reads: CASSQWTGNTGELFF. In DNA form, the CDR3 reads TGTGCCAGCAGCCAGTGGACAGGGAACACCGGGGAGCTGTTTTTT.